This T cell receptor (beta chain) was captured in a study of vaccination and CD4 T cells after COVID-19. Study in general: The convalescent population consisted of six males and four females, two of whom were of Hispanic ethnicity. It was a median about 92 days after diagnosis, with a range of 35 to 161, that post-COVID samples were drawn.

Comment on this clonotype: The antigen remains unidentified.

Once obtained from cultured CD4+ T cells, the DNA was sequenced using the Oncomine TCR Beta short-read assay. TCRdb called the PCR reads again in MiXCR, with one record for every CDR3 protein. Altogether roughly 12,000 distinct CDR3 sequences are present, about three fifths being singletons, with the ten largest covering roughly 10%. Treatment reported: roughly 10-day PBMC culture with coronavirus spike peptide pools or control peptides (ViraFEST assay). Broader study findings: Spike mono-reactive clones accounted for 304 of the 307 vaccine-specific clones found in convalescent patients.

The CDR3 sequence is 15 residues long. With 0 bases removed from V and 5 bases from J, the gap between germline ends came to 10 bases. Looked up from germline, CDR1 is LGHNA and CDR2 is YSLEER. The chain recombines TRBV4-3 with TRBJ2-2, with no clear D. The source material was CD4+ T cells from blood, cultured in vitro, sampled before SARS-CoV-2 vaccination. This sequence originates from a human donor who had recovered from COVID-19. CDR3 amino acids: CASSQDATRTGELFF. The CDR3 bases are TGCGCCAGCAGCCAAGACGCCACCCGTACCGGGGAGCTGTTTTTT.